Below, 23 T cell receptor beta chains from the same sample are listed, as sequenced in a study of blood T cell repertoires in COVID-19. Sequencing used immunoSEQ multiplex PCR; TCRdb keeps in-frame clones, though not all of them. The sample shows approximately 300,000 clones, about nine tenths of them seen only once. The sequencing sample was made of PBMCs or T cells enriched from blood (not recorded which). These receptors were collected from a man in his 60s who had recovered from COVID-19.

V is TRBV10-1 and J is TRBJ2-5; D uncertain. V was pared by 0 bases and J by 3 bases, with 14 bases between. Germline V lookup: CDR1 WNHNN, CDR2 SYGVQD (reference sequence). This CDR3 has 16 amino acids. The CDR3 protein is CASSESLWAPKETQYF. In DNA form, the CDR3 reads TGCGCCAGCAGTGAGTCTCTTTGGGCTCCGAAAGAGACCCAGTACTTC.

The rearrangement links TRBV9 to TRBJ2-5, with 8 bases identical to TRBD1. V lost 4 bases and J lost 2; bases outside the gene matches: 7. Germline CDR1 reads SGDLS; CDR2 reads YYNGEE. This CDR3 region has 15 residues. CDR3 region: CASSTGQGVQETQYF. The CDR3, as DNA: TGTGCCAGCAGCACCGGACAGGGTGTTCAAGAGACCCAGTACTTC.

This rearrangement joins TRBV28 to TRBJ1-2; 8 positions match TRBD1. Per germline, CDR1 MDHEN and CDR2 SYDVKM. The CDR3 is 14 amino acids. Losses at the gene ends were 2 bases for V and 6 bases for J; bases not matched to a gene: 5. The DNA for the CDR3 is TGTGCCAGCAGTTTACCACCGACAGGGGATGGCTACACCTTC. Protein product: CASSLPPTGDGYTF.

The chain is built from TRBV7-2 and TRBJ2-1; tentative D call: TRBD2 (6 bases). This CDR3 region has 15 residues. CDR1 and CDR2 (germline): SGHTA, FQGNSA. Trimming took 3 bases from V and 3 from J, leaving 12 bases between them. As DNA, the CDR3 is TGTGCCAGCAGCTTGGGGCGGGGACTCTACAATGAGCAGTTCTTC. It translates to CASSLGRGLYNEQFF.

The chain uses TRBV5-4 and TRBJ2-1, with 14 bases matching TRBD2. This CDR3 is 18 amino acids long. Per the germline V gene, CDR1 is SGHNT and CDR2 is YYREEE (reference sequence). V shed 4 bases and J 0 bases; nucleotides not matched to a gene: 6. The CDR3 reads CASSRGLAGGHSYNEQFF. DNA for the CDR3: TGTGCCAGCAGCCGAGGACTAGCGGGAGGCCACTCCTACAATGAGCAGTTCTTC.

Regarding this clone: A read error is likely, as this CDR3 ends without the conserved phenylalanine or tryptophan. The DNA is left out, because the CDR3 cannot be placed on it with certainty; the CDR3 is given as TCRdb lists it. This CDR3 is CAWSNPGTPNLS. This chain links TRBV30 with TRBJ1-1; the table calls TRBD1, which could not be checked here. The germline V gene encodes CDR1 GTSNPN and CDR2 SVGIG (reference sequence). The CDR3 is 12 amino acids in total, end residues counted.

This clone was seen a handful of times. The chain carries TRBV6-2 or TRBV6-3 and TRBJ2-2; the D is unclear. Trimming shortened V by 2 bases and J by 6 bases, and 10 bases separated the two germline ends. Germline assignment: CDR1 MNHEY and CDR2 SVGEGT. There are 14 residues in the CDR3. The CDR3 sequence is CASSYGRLAGELFF. The CDR3 DNA is TGTGCCAGCAGTTACGGAAGACTGGCCGGGGAGCTGTTTTTT.

The V and J genes are TRBV28 and TRBJ1-1, with TRBD1 matching over 9 bases. Trimming cost V 10 bases and J 4 bases; bases outside gene matches: 4. This CDR3 comprises 12 residues. Germline CDR1 is MDHEN and CDR2 is SYDVKM. The chain's CDR3 is CATWDRATEAFF. Written as DNA, the CDR3 is TGTGCCACCTGGGACAGGGCCACTGAAGCTTTCTTT.

The V call is TRBV5-1, the J call TRBJ1-2; tentative D call: TRBD1 (5 bases). CDR3 length equals 15 residues. Trimming left V 6 bases short and J 4 bases short, with 19 bases between. From germline, CDR1 is SGHRS and CDR2 YFSETQ. CDR3: CASTTEGVGGYGYTF. CDR3 bases: TGCGCCAGCACAACCGAAGGGGTTGGTGGCTATGGCTACACCTTC.

This clone was picked up a small number of times. The V and J genes are TRBV7-3 and TRBJ2-3; 8 bases fit TRBD2. The germline V gene has CDR1 SGHTA and CDR2 FQGTGA. J lost 4 bases, V lost 2 bases, and 8 bases had no gene match. The CDR3 spans 16 residues. The CDR3 coding sequence is TGTGCCAGCAGCTTATCGGGAGGGCCGGTGCCAGATACGCAGTATTTT. Its protein product is CASSLSGGPVPDTQYF.

The chain carries TRBV28 and TRBJ2-1, with 12 positions matching TRBD2. Looked up from germline, CDR1 is MDHEN and CDR2 is SYDVKM. This CDR3 comprises 19 residues. V dropped 8 bases and J dropped 2; count of bases not matched to a gene: 16. The CDR3 loop is CASPLGGLAGSHPYNEQFF. The CDR3 DNA sequence: TGTGCCAGCCCTCTGGGAGGACTAGCGGGAAGCCACCCCTACAATGAGCAGTTCTTC. The full variable domain, rest sourced from reference TRBV28 and TRBJ2-1, is DVKVTQSSRYLVKRTGEKVFLECVQDMDHENMFWYRQDPGLGLRLIYFSYDVKMKEKGDIPEGYSVSREKKERFSLILESASTNQTSMYLCASPLGGLAGSHPYNEQFFGPGTRLTVL.

This clone has only one observation. The chain joins TRBV18 to TRBJ2-1; the D is unclear. Per germline, CDR1 KGHSH and CDR2 LQKENI. Trimming cost V 2 bases and J 8 bases, with 10 bases left between them. CDR3 length: 13 amino acids. CDR3 protein: CASSPFGPDEQFF. The CDR3 DNA follows: TGTGCCAGCTCACCATTTGGGCCGGATGAGCAGTTCTTC.

The chain carries TRBV12-3 or TRBV12-4 and TRBJ1-5, with D possibly matching TRBD1 (6 bases). This CDR3 contains 13 residues. The germline V and J ends were trimmed by 7 bases and 6 bases, with 13 bases remaining between them. The CDR3 nucleotides are TGTGCCAGCAATCGACAGGCGGCTCAGCCCCAGCATTTT. Its protein is CASNRQAAQPQHF.

The chain uses TRBV9 and TRBJ2-5; the D is unclear. CDR1 is SGDLS, CDR2 YYNGEE, per germline. The CDR3 is 14 amino acids. V was trimmed by 4 bases and J by 1 base, leaving 11 bases between them. The DNA of the CDR3 is TGTGCCAGCAGCCCCCAGGTAATCCAAGAGACCCAGTACTTC. The encoded protein is CASSPQVIQETQYF.

The J gene is TRBJ1-1, the V gene TRBV24-1, with 10 bases fitting TRBD1. The junction had 6 bases not matched to a gene; V was cut back by 3 bases and J by 3 bases. There are 16 residues in the CDR3. CDR1 and CDR2 (germline): KGHDR, SFDVKD. CDR3 residues: CATSDAQGQGHTEAFF. The CDR3 nucleotides are TGTGCCACCAGTGATGCGCAGGGACAGGGGCACACTGAAGCTTTCTTT.

This clone has more than one count but fewer than ten. The rearrangement joins TRBV5-1 to TRBJ1-2, with D possibly being TRBD1 (6 bases). V was shortened by 6 bases and J by 5 bases, with 23 bases between the two germline ends. Germline V CDR1 and CDR2: SGHRS, YFSETQ. This CDR3 contains 16 residues. The CDR3 DNA sequence: TGCGCCAGCAACCCCGGGATTCTCGAGGGGGGGTATGGCTACACCTTC. As protein: CASNPGILEGGYGYTF. The full variable domain, rest sourced from reference TRBV5-1 and TRBJ1-2, is KAGVTQTPRYLIKTRGQQVTLSCSPISGHRSVSWYQQTPGQGLQFLFEYFSETQRNKGNFPGRFSGRQFSNSRSEMNVSTLELGDSALYLCASNPGILEGGYGYTFGSGTRLTVV.

The CDR3 sequence is CASKSHLTGGSADTQYF. As DNA, the CDR3 is TGCGCCAGCAAATCCCACCTGACAGGGGGCTCCGCAGATACGCAGTATTTT. The J gene is TRBJ2-3, the V gene TRBV5-1, with 10 bases matching TRBD1. The CDR3 totals 17 residues. Germline values: CDR1 SGHRS, CDR2 YFSETQ. The junction had 14 bases not matched to a gene; V was cut back by 6 bases and J by 4 bases.

The V gene is TRBV11-3, the J gene TRBJ2-1; TRBD2 agrees at 10 bases. This CDR3 has 15 amino acids. Germline CDR1 is SGHNT and CDR2 is YENEEA. V was clipped by 6 bases and J by 4 bases; unmatched bases: 6. The DNA of the CDR3 is TGTGCCAGCAGTCAAACTAGCGGGACGTACAATGAGCAGTTCTTC. Translating it yields CASSQTSGTYNEQFF.

The V call is TRBV10-2, the J call TRBJ2-1; TRBD1 matches at 7 bases. The CDR3 covers 13 residues. The V gene's germline CDR1 is WSHSY and CDR2 SAAADI. The V segment lost 7 bases and the J segment 8 bases; nucleotides outside the gene matches: 8. The CDR3 loop is CASNPTGTDEQFF. Written as DNA, the CDR3 is TGCGCCAGCAATCCGACAGGGACCGATGAGCAGTTCTTC.

This chain connects TRBV7-9 to TRBJ1-1, with D possibly TRBD1 on 6 matching bases. V lost 5 bases and J lost 6, with 16 bases in between. From germline, CDR1 is SEHNR and CDR2 FQNEAQ (reference sequence). The CDR3 is 14 residues long. CDR3 nucleotides: TGTGCCAGCAGCCTGCCTCACAGGGTAGCTGAAGCTTTCTTT. Translation gives CASSLPHRVAEAFF.

This CDR3 reads CASSVTSEAYEQYF. CDR3 sequence (DNA): TGTGCCAGCAGTGTGACTAGCGAGGCCTACGAGCAGTACTTC. This rearrangement joins TRBV28 to TRBJ2-7; 8 bases are a match to TRBD2. Trimming took 5 bases from V and 2 from J; bases not matched to a gene: 5. CDR1 MDHEN and CDR2 SYDVKM come from the germline V gene. The CDR3 consists of 14 residues.

The chain couples TRBV27 to TRBJ2-3; 12 bases align to TRBD2. The CDR3 is 20 residues long. The trim removed 6 bases at V and 0 bases at J, leaving 16 bases unmatched. Germline CDR1 is MNHEY and CDR2 is SMNVEV (reference sequence). In DNA form, the CDR3 reads TGTGCCAGCAGGGACGTAACTAGCGGGAGGCCACGAGCGAGCACAGATACGCAGTATTTT. This gives the protein CASRDVTSGRPRASTDTQYF.

The J gene is TRBJ1-5, the V gene TRBV7-2, with 8 bases identical to TRBD1. Trimming cost V 8 bases and J 5 bases; bases outside gene matches: 5. The V gene's germline CDR1 is SGHTA and CDR2 FQGNSA. This CDR3 has 13 residues. This CDR3 reads CASAGQGYQPQHF. The CDR3 DNA follows: TGTGCCAGCGCCGGACAGGGTTATCAGCCCCAGCATTTT.